One sample yielded the 11 T cell receptor beta chains listed below, sequenced in a study of T and B cells in COVID-19 patients. TRB was amplified from roughly 250-500 ng of blood genomic DNA. BIOMED2 TRB-A/B primer pools were used in multiplex TRB PCR. TCRdb re-called the multiplex PCR reads with MiXCR, one entry per CDR3 protein. The sample lists about 5,800 distinct CDR3 sequences, about 24% occurring once. Sequencing was performed on blood. The receptors shown here come from a human donor with active COVID-19.

The chain links TRBV5-1 to TRBJ2-6, with D tentatively TRBD1 or TRBD2 (5 bases each). V was shortened by 3 bases and J by 1 base, with 17 bases between the two germline ends. Germline loops: CDR1 SGHRS, CDR2 YFSETQ. This CDR3 region has 18 residues. CDR3 DNA sequence: TGCGCCAGCAGCTGGGGTGGGGGACGGCGTTCTGGGGCCAACGTCCTGACTTTC. It translates to CASSWGGGRRSGANVLTF.

The chain employs TRBV12-3 or TRBV12-4 and TRBJ1-1; 9 positions match TRBD1. Germline trimming cut 2 bases from V and 4 bases from J; bases unmatched to any gene: 11. The CDR3 sequence is 17 residues long. The CDR3 is CASSLPIQGASGTEAFF. CDR3 DNA: TGTGCCAGCAGTTTACCCATACAGGGGGCTTCGGGCACTGAAGCTTTCTTT.

The chain is built from TRBV6-5 and TRBJ1-1, with 7 nucleotides matching TRBD1. Trimming cost V 6 bases and J 3 bases; bases outside gene matches: 13. Germline V gene data show CDR1 as MNHEY and CDR2 as SVGAGI. The CDR3 is made up of 16 amino acids. The CDR3 region is CASSLGAYRGDTEAFF. CDR3 DNA: TGTGCCAGCAGCTTAGGGGCTTACAGGGGAGACACTGAAGCTTTCTTT.

Ten or more counts support this clonotype. J is TRBJ2-1 and V is TRBV10-3; the D is unclear. Trimming removed 2 bases from V and 2 bases from J, with 10 bases in between. Germline V gene sequence: CDR1 ENHRY, CDR2 SYGVKD. The CDR3 loop spans 15 amino acids. CDR3 sequence reads: CAISENSRPYNEQFF. For the CDR3, the DNA is TGTGCCATCAGTGAGAACAGTAGGCCCTACAATGAGCAGTTCTTC.

This clonotype is large in the sample. The genes are TRBV6-5 and TRBJ2-3, with TRBD2 matching 8 bases. The germline V gene encodes CDR1 MNHEY and CDR2 SVGAGI. With 6 bases clipped from V and 3 bases from J, the junction kept 11 bases outside the gene matches. The CDR3 sequence is 16 residues long. The CDR3 DNA follows: TGTGCCAGCAGACCCAATCTGGGACTAGTGACAGATACGCAGTATTTT. It is translated as CASRPNLGLVTDTQYF.

This clonotype is categorized as medium-sized. The chain recombines TRBV15 with TRBJ2-1; no definite D call. The CDR3 is made up of 16 amino acids. Trimming shortened V by 6 bases and J by 4 bases, and 19 bases separated the two germline ends. Per the germline V gene, CDR1 is LNHNV and CDR2 is YYDKDF (reference sequence). CDR3 coding DNA: TGTGCCACCAGTATTCAACCTGGGCTGACTTACAATGAGCAGTTCTTC. Its translation is CATSIQPGLTYNEQFF.

Sample share makes this clonotype medium-sized. This chain connects TRBV6-5 to TRBJ2-7; D tentatively reads TRBD1 or TRBD2 (5 bases each). CDR3 length: 14 residues. Trimming cost V 5 bases and J 2 bases, with 13 bases left between them. Germline CDR1 is MNHEY and CDR2 is SVGAGI. CDR3 in DNA: TGTGCCAGCAGTCTCCGGGACCCCGCCTACGAGCAGTACTTC. Translation gives CASSLRDPAYEQYF.

This chain links TRBV11-2 with TRBJ2-3, with unresolved D. From germline, CDR1 is SGHAT and CDR2 FQNNGV. The CDR3 loop spans 14 amino acids. V was pared by 4 bases and J by 0 bases, with 8 bases between. The CDR3 DNA is TGTGCCAGCAGCTCACTCGGTAGCACAGATACGCAGTATTTT. It translates to CASSSLGSTDTQYF. The full variable domain, in which reference TRBV11-2 and TRBJ2-3 provide the parts outside the CDR3, is EAGVAQSPRYKIIEKRQSVAFWCNPISGHATLYWYQQILGQGPKLLIQFQNNGVVDDSQLPKDRFSAERLKGVDSTLKIQPAKLEDSAVYLCASSSLGSTDTQYFGPGTRLTVL.

About this clonotype itself: A much more abundant neighbour one base away suggests this may be a read error. V and J are TRBV6-2 or TRBV6-3 and TRBJ2-1; 8 positions agree with TRBD2. CDR3 length: 15 residues. J lost 5 bases, V lost 7 bases, and 10 bases had no gene match. CDR1 MNHEY and CDR2 SVGEGT come from the germline V gene. The CDR3 sequence is CASISSGRVNNEQFF. The CDR3 nucleotides are TGTGCCAGCATCTCAAGCGGGAGAGTGAACAATGAGCAGTTCTTC.

In regard to this clonotype: Being one base from a much bigger clone, this may be a read error. The rearrangement uses TRBV6-5 and TRBJ2-3; TRBD2 might be the D (5 bases). Between the trimmed V and J ends, which lost 5 bases and 1 base, there was a span of 16 bases. CDR1 and CDR2 from the germline V gene are MNHEY and SVGAGI. The CDR3 length is 16 residues. DNA for the CDR3: TGTGCCAGCAGTGACGTTGGAGCCGGGGGCACAGATACGCAGTATTTT. It codes for CASSDVGAGGTDTQYF.

By sample fraction, this clonotype is medium-sized. The rearrangement links TRBV29-1 to TRBJ2-1, with D tentatively TRBD1 or TRBD2 (6 bases each). The V gene lost 3 bases and the J gene lost 3 bases, with 18 bases spanning the gap. CDR3 length: 16 amino acids. The germline V gene encodes CDR1 SQVTM and CDR2 ANQGSEA. CDR3 DNA sequence: TGCAGCGTTGATAGGGGGACTCCGAAACACTACAATGAGCAGTTCTTC. This gives the protein CSVDRGTPKHYNEQFF.